This T cell receptor beta chain is drawn from a study of T cell changes during pregnancy in multiple sclerosis. The J segment lost 4 bases and the V segment lost 4 bases, leaving 8 bases of the junction unmatched. Germline CDR1 reads SGDLS; CDR2 reads YYNGEE. The CDR3 sequence is 15 residues long. Generated by immunoSEQ multiplex PCR, the TCRdb table keeps only in-frame clones and is missing some. The profile shows 55,000 to 65,000 clones, roughly nine tenths of them singletons. This TCR came from a female donor in good health, enrolled as a control in a pregnancy study. The chain employs TRBV9 and TRBJ2-7, with 10 bases that match TRBD1. Material: peripheral blood, obtained in the first trimester of pregnancy. CDR3 in amino acids: CASSTRQGAGYEQYF. The DNA of the CDR3 is TGTGCCAGCAGCACCCGACAGGGGGCAGGTTACGAGCAGTACTTC.